This T cell receptor beta chain was obtained from a study of T-cell memory formation after mild COVID-19. To note about this clonotype: The antigen remains unidentified.

Using its own MiXCR run on the 5' RACE reads, TCRdb lists one record per CDR3 protein. This table has roughly 380,000 distinct CDR3 sequences, 28% appearing once. Trimming left V 8 bases short and J 4 bases short, with 11 bases between. This CDR3 is 12 amino acids long. Germline V gene sequence: CDR1 LGHDT, CDR2 YNNKEL (reference sequence). Study results and caveats: CD4+ contracting clones lay mainly in CM and EM, CD8+ ones in EMRA. Still unconfirmed is whether the second-wave clones peaking on day 37 recognized SARS-CoV-2.

This receptor was obtained from an adult woman who had mild COVID-19 (a few samples of this study predate the infection). Cell type and time point are not known. This chain uses TRBV3-1 with TRBJ1-1; D possibly corresponds to TRBD1 (5 bases). Specimen: PBMCs or a T cell subset sorted from them (not recorded which). The CDR3: CASGMGVTEAFF. The DNA of the CDR3 is TGTGCCAGCGGGATGGGGGTCACTGAAGCTTTCTTT.